This TCR beta chain was sequenced during a study of cytomegalovirus exposure and HLA in healthy donors. Nobody wrote down the CMV serostatus of this donor. PCR amplification relied on 60 Vbeta primers (plus 13 Jbeta primers). The table came from immunoSEQ multiplex PCR; TCRdb's copy has only in-frame clones and leaves some out. The data hold some 130,000 clones, with 66% observed a single time. Germline CDR1 is LNHNV and CDR2 is YYDKDF (reference sequence). Trimming removed 11 bases from V and 6 bases from J; junction bases left unmatched: 16. This CDR3 is 14 amino acids long. The source is a human donor in good health. V is TRBV15 and J is TRBJ2-7; 7 bases are shared with TRBD1. Material for sequencing was PBMCs. CDR3 DNA sequence: TGTGCCTCCGGCCTCGGACAGGTGCAAGGCGAGCAGTACTTC. It translates to CASGLGQVQGEQYF.